The present TCR beta chain was sequenced within a study of T-cell memory formation after mild COVID-19. On this clonotype: Antigen unknown.

Whole-study findings and limits: Memory sampled before infection contained some responding clones, suggesting cross-reactive memory joined. CD4+ bias marked clones expanding day 15 to 37, unlike balanced contracting clones. Among clones peaking at day 37 in the second wave, SARS-CoV-2 specificity remained unconfirmed.

The V end was cut by 6 bases, the J end by 1 base, with 9 bases between. The CDR3 sequence is 14 residues long. Germline V lookup: CDR1 MNHNY, CDR2 SVGAGI (reference sequence). Sample barcodes and UMIs were carried by the TCR alpha and TCR beta cDNA libraries that 5'RACE generated with constant-segment primers. TCRdb passed the 5' RACE reads through MiXCR, listing each CDR3 protein once. The sample records some 340,000 distinct CDR3 sequences, over 10% being singletons. The receptor's source is a man between 18 and 29 years old who had mild COVID-19 (a few samples of this study predate the infection). Cell type and time point are not known. The chain uses TRBV6-6 and TRBJ2-2; tentatively, D is TRBD1 or TRBD2 (5 bases each). Sequencing used PBMCs or a T cell subset sorted from them (not recorded which). CDR3 protein: CASRGTVNTGELFF. The CDR3 region has the DNA TGTGCCAGCAGGGGGACGGTGAACACCGGGGAGCTGTTTTTT.